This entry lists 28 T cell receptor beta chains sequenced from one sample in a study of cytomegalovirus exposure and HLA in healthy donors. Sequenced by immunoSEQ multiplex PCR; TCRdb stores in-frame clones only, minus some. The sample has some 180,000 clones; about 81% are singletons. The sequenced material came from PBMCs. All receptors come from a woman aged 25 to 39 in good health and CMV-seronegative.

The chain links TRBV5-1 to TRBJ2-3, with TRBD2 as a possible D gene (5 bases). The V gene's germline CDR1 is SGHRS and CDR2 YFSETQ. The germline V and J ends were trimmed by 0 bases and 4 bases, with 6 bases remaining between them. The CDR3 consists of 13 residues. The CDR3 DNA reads TGCGCCAGCAGCTTGGCCGGGGCAGATACGCAGTATTTT. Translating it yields CASSLAGADTQYF.

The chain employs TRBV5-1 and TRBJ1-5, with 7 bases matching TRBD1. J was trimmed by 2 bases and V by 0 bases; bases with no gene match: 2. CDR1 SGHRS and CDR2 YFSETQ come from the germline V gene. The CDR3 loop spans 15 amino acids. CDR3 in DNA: TGCGCCAGCAGCTTGGGACAGGGACGCAATCAGCCCCAGCATTTT. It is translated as CASSLGQGRNQPQHF. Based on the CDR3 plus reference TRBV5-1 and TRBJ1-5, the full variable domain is KAGVTQTPRYLIKTRGQQVTLSCSPISGHRSVSWYQQTPGQGLQFLFEYFSETQRNKGNFPGRFSGRQFSNSRSEMNVSTLELGDSALYLCASSLGQGRNQPQHFGDGTRLSIL.

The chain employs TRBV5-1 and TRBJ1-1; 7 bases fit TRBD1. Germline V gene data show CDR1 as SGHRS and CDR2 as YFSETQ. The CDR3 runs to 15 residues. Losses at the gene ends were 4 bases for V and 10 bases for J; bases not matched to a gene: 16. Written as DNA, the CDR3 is TGCGCCAGCAGCGAGGGAGGACAGGTAGTTCGTTCAGCTTTCTTT. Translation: CASSEGGQVVRSAFF.

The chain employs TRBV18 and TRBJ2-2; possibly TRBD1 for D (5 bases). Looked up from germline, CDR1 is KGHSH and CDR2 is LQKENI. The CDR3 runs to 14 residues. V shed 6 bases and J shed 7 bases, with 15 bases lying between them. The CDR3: CASSYLTASGELFF. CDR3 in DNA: TGTGCCAGCTCTTACCTGACAGCCAGCGGGGAGCTGTTTTTT.

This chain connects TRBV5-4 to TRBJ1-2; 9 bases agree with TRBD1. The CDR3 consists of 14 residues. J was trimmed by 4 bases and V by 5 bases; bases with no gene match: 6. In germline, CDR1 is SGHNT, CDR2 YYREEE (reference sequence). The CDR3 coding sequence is TGTGCCAGCAGGGTTCCGGGACAGGGCTATGGCTACACCTTC. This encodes CASRVPGQGYGYTF.

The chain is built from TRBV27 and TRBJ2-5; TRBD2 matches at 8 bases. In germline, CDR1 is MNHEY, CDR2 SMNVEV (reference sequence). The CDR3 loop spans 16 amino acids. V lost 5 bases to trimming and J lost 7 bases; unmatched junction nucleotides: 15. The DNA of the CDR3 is TGTGCCAGCAGTCCCTTAGGGACTAGAGGTGTCGGGACCCAGTACTTC. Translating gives CASSPLGTRGVGTQYF.

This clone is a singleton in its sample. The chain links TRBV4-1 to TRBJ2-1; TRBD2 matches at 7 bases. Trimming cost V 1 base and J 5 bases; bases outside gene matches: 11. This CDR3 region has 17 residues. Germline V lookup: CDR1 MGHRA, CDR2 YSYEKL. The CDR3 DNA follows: TGCGCCAGCAGCCAAGGATCGTGGCTAGCGGCAAACAATGAGCAGTTCTTC. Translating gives CASSQGSWLAANNEQFF.

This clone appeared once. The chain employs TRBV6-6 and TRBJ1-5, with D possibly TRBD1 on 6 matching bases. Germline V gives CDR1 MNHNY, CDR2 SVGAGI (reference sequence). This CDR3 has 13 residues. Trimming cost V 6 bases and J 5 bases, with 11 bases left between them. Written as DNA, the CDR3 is TGTGCCAGCAGCGACAGGACCCATCAGCCCCAGCATTTT. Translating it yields CASSDRTHQPQHF.

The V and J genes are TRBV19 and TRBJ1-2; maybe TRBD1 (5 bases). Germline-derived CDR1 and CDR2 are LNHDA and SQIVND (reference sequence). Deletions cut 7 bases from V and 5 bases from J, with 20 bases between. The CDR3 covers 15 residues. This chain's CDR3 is CASTSRWGEGYGYTF. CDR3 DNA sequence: TGTGCCAGTACCTCAAGGTGGGGCGAAGGGTATGGCTACACCTTC.

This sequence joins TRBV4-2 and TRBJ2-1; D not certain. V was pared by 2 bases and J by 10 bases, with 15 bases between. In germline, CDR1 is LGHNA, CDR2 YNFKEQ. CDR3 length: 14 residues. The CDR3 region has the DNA TGTGCCAGCAGCCAATCTCTTGTTGGAGCGGAGCAGTTCTTC. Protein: CASSQSLVGAEQFF.

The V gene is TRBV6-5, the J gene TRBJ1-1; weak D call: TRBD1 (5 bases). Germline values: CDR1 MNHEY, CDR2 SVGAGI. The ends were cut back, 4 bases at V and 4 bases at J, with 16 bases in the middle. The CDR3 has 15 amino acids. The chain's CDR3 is CASSFDRGWVTEAFF. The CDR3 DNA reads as TGTGCCAGCAGTTTTGATCGGGGGTGGGTCACTGAAGCTTTCTTT.

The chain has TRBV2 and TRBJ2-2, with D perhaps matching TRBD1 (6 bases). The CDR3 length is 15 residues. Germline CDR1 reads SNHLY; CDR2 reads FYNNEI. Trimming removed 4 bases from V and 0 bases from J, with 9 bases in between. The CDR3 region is CASSGTATNTGELFF. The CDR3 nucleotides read TGTGCCAGCAGTGGGACAGCTACGAACACCGGGGAGCTGTTTTTT.

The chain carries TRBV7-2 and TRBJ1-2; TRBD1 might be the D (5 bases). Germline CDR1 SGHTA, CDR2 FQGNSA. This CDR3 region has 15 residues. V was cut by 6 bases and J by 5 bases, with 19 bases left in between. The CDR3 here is CASRARGGETYGYTF. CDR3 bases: TGTGCCAGCAGGGCCCGGGGGGGAGAGACATATGGCTACACCTTC.

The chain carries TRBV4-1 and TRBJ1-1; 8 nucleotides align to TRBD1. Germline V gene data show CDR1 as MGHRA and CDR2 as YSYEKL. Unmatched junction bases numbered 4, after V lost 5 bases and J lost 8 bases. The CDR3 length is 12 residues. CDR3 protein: CASSYRDREAFF. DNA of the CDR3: TGCGCCAGCAGCTACCGGGACAGGGAAGCTTTCTTT.

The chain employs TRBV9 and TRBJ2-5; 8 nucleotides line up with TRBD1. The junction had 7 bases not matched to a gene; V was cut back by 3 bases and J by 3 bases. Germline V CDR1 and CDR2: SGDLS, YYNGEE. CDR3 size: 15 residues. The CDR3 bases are TGTGCCAGCAGCGCCTTCTCAGGGGGCGAAGAGACCCAGTACTTC. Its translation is CASSAFSGGEETQYF.

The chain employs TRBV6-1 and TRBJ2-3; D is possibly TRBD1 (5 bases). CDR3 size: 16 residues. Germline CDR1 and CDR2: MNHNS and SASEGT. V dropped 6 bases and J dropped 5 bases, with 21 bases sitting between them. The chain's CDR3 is CASSESIAYQGDTQYF. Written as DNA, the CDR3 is TGTGCCAGCAGCGAATCAATTGCTTACCAGGGAGATACGCAGTATTTT.

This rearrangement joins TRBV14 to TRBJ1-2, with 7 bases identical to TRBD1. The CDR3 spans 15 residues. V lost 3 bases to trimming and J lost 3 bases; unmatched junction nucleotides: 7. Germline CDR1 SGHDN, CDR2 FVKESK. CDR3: CASSHPGGAHYGYTF. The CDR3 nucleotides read TGTGCCAGCAGCCACCCAGGGGGTGCTCACTATGGCTACACCTTC.

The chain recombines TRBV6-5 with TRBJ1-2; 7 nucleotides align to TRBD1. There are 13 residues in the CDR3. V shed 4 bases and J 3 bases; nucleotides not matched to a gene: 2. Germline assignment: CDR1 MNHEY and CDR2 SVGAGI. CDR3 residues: CASSFDRDYGYTF. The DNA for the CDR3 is TGTGCCAGCAGTTTCGACAGGGACTATGGCTACACCTTC.

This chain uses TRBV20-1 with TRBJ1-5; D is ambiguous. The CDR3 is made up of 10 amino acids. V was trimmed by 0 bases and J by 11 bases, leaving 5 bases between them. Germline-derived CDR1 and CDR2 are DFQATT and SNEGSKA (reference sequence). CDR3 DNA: TGCAGTGCTAGAGATTCGTCCCAGCATTTT. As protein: CSARDSSQHF.

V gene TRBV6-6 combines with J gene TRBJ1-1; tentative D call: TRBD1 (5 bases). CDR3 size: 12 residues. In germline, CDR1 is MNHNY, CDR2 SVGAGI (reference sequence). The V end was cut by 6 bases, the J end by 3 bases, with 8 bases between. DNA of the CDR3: TGTGCCAGCAGCCCAGGGTACACTGAAGCTTTCTTT. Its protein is CASSPGYTEAFF.

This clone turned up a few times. Here the CDR3 reads CASSLLGGPEQFF. The DNA for the CDR3 is TGTGCCAGCAGCTTATTAGGGGGACCGGAACAGTTCTTC. The rearrangement joins TRBV7-3 to TRBJ2-1, with D possibly matching TRBD1 (6 bases). The CDR3 has 13 amino acids. CDR1 SGHTA and CDR2 FQGTGA come from the germline V gene. Trimming removed 2 bases at V and 13 bases at J, with 15 bases between.

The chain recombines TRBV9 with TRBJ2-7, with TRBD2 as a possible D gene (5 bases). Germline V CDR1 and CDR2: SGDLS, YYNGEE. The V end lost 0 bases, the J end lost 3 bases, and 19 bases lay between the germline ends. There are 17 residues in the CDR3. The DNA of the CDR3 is TGTGCCAGCAGCGTAGAGGCACTTCTGAGGGCTCACTACGAGCAGTACTTC. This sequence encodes CASSVEALLRAHYEQYF.

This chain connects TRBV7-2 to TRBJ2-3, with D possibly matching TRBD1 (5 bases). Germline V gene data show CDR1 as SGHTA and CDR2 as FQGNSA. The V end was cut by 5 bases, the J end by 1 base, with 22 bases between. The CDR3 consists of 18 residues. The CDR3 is CASSPGKHFVAGTDTQYF. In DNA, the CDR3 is TGTGCCAGCAGCCCAGGGAAACATTTTGTAGCAGGCACAGATACGCAGTATTTT.

The CDR3 sequence is CASSHPDRRNQPQHF. The CDR3 nucleotides are TGCGCCAGCAGCCACCCGGACAGGCGCAATCAGCCCCAGCATTTT. The J gene is TRBJ1-5, the V gene TRBV4-1, with TRBD1 matching 7 bases. After removal of 3 bases from V and 2 bases from J, the junction contained 4 bases not matched to a gene. Germline V gene sequence: CDR1 MGHRA, CDR2 YSYEKL. The CDR3 has 15 amino acids.

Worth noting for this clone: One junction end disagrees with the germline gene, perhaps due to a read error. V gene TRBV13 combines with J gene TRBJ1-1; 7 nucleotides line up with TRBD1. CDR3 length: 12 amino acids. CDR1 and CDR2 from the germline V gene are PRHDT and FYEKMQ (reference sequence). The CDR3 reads CASSIGTAVVFF. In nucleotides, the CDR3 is TGTGCCAGCAGCATAGGGACAGCCGTCGTTTTCTTT.

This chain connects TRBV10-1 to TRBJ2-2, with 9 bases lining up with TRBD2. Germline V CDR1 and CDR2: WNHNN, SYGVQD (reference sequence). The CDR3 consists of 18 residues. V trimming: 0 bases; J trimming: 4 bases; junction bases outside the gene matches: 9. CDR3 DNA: TGCGCCAGCAGTGAGTCGGGACTAGCAGGGGGACTCACCGGGGAGCTGTTTTTT. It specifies CASSESGLAGGLTGELFF.

The CDR3 DNA reads TGTGCCAGCAGTGAAGCCACAGGTACCACTGGAAACACCATATATTTT. Its translation is CASSEATGTTGNTIYF. The chain is built from TRBV6-1 and TRBJ1-3; a possible D gene is TRBD1 (5 bases). Trimming took off 0 bases at V and 2 bases at J, with 11 bases between the two ends. Germline CDR1 and CDR2: MNHNS and SASEGT. This CDR3 spans 16 amino acids.

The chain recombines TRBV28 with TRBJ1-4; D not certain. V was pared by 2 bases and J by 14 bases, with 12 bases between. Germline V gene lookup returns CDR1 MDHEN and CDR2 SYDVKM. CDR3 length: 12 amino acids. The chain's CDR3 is CASSLEGLKLFF. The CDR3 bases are TGTGCCAGCAGTTTAGAGGGTCTCAAGCTGTTTTTT. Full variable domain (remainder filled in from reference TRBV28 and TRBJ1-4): DVKVTQSSRYLVKRTGEKVFLECVQDMDHENMFWYRQDPGLGLRLIYFSYDVKMKEKGDIPEGYSVSREKKERFSLILESASTNQTSMYLCASSLEGLKLFFGSGTQLSVL.